The 10 T cell receptor beta chains in this list originate from one sample, sequenced in a study of blood T cell repertoires in COVID-19. The table came from immunoSEQ multiplex PCR; TCRdb's copy has only in-frame clones and leaves some out. Of some 180,000 clones listed, roughly three quarters are singletons. Sequenced input: peripheral blood. Receptors were obtained from a woman aged 45-65 years with active or convalescent COVID-19.

The rearrangement joins TRBV7-9 to TRBJ1-1; D is perhaps TRBD1 (5 bases). This CDR3 contains 14 residues. In germline, CDR1 is SEHNR, CDR2 FQNEAQ (reference sequence). Trimming took off 5 bases at V and 1 base at J, with 11 bases between the two ends. The CDR3 reads CASSPRQGNTEAFF. The CDR3 DNA sequence: TGTGCCAGCAGCCCCAGGCAGGGGAACACTGAAGCTTTCTTT.

This clone was seen just once. This may arise from a read error, as a much more abundant clone is one base away. This chain uses TRBV6-5 with TRBJ2-2; 11 bases fit TRBD2. This CDR3 is built from 15 residues. Germline V gene sequence: CDR1 MNHEY, CDR2 SVGAGI. The J segment lost 1 base and the V segment lost 8 bases, leaving 3 bases of the junction unmatched. The CDR3: CASGGTSGNTGELFF. DNA of the CDR3: TGTGCCAGCGGGGGGACTAGCGGGAACACCGGGGAGCTGTTTTTT.

The chain employs TRBV7-9 and TRBJ2-7; TRBD1 matches 7 bases. V trimming: 5 bases; J trimming: 6 bases; junction bases outside the gene matches: 13. CDR3 size: 15 residues. Germline V gene lookup returns CDR1 SEHNR and CDR2 FQNEAQ (reference sequence). DNA for the CDR3: TGTGCCAGCAGCCGACCGGGACAGAGGCATTTCGAGCAGTACTTC. It is translated as CASSRPGQRHFEQYF.

The genes are TRBV30 and TRBJ2-2; tentative D call: TRBD2 (5 bases). The CDR3 is 14 residues long. V was clipped by 0 bases and J by 8 bases, with 13 bases between them. Germline V gives CDR1 GTSNPN, CDR2 SVGIG (reference sequence). The CDR3 here is CAWSVRSGRGELFF. CDR3 nucleotide sequence: TGTGCCTGGAGTGTACGTTCGGGAAGGGGGGAGCTGTTTTTT.

This chain joins TRBV15 and TRBJ1-2; 9 bases are shared with TRBD1. V was pared by 8 bases and J by 1 base, with 11 bases of the junction left unmatched. This CDR3 is 16 amino acids long. CDR1 LNHNV and CDR2 YYDKDF come from the germline V gene (reference sequence). CDR3 sequence reads: CATPGQGSPVNYGYTF. In DNA, the CDR3 is TGTGCCACCCCGGGACAGGGAAGCCCCGTTAACTATGGCTACACCTTC. The variable domain in full, with the rest retrieved from reference TRBV15 and TRBJ1-2, is DAMVIQNPRYQVTQFGKPVTLSCSQTLNHNVMYWYQQKSSQAPKLLFHYYDKDFNNEADTPDNFQSRRPNTSFCFLDIRSPGLGDTAMYLCATPGQGSPVNYGYTFGSGTRLTVV.

J is TRBJ2-3 and V is TRBV7-9, with D possibly matching TRBD1 (5 bases). The V and J ends lost 2 bases and 2 bases respectively, with 14 bases between them. The CDR3 runs 16 residues. Per the germline V gene, CDR1 is SEHNR and CDR2 is FQNEAQ (reference sequence). For the CDR3, the DNA is TGTGCCAGCAGCTTATTGGGCAGGGCAGTCACAGATACGCAGTATTTT. It yields the protein CASSLLGRAVTDTQYF.

In nucleotides, the CDR3 is TGTGCCAGCAGCGTAGCTGCGGCGAACACCGGGGAGCTGTTTTTT. Encoded protein: CASSVAAANTGELFF. The chain uses TRBV9 and TRBJ2-2; D gene ambiguous. The germline CDR1 and CDR2 sequences are SGDLS and YYNGEE. This CDR3 contains 15 residues. V lost 0 bases and J 0 bases, leaving 6 bases between the germline ends.

This clone has just a few counts. The chain carries TRBV5-4 and TRBJ1-2, with unresolved D. The CDR3 runs to 12 residues. Germline V gives CDR1 SGHNT, CDR2 YYREEE (reference sequence). Trimming pared 1 base from V and 6 bases from J, leaving 7 bases between. The chain's CDR3 is CASSLQRDGYTF. DNA of the CDR3: TGTGCCAGCAGCTTGCAACGGGATGGCTACACCTTC.

The V and J genes are TRBV30 and TRBJ1-2; 7 bases fit TRBD1. The V gene's germline CDR1 is GTSNPN and CDR2 SVGIG (reference sequence). After removal of 5 bases from V and 10 bases from J, the junction contained 10 bases not matched to a gene. The CDR3 covers 12 residues. The CDR3 DNA reads as TGTGCCTGGGGAGGGACAGACCGAGACTACACCTTC. Amino acid sequence: CAWGGTDRDYTF.

This chain links TRBV4-2 with TRBJ1-1, with D maybe TRBD1 (6 bases). V was clipped by 2 bases and J by 4 bases, with 11 bases between them. Germline CDR1 is LGHNA and CDR2 is YNFKEQ. The CDR3 length is 14 residues. CDR3 amino acids: CASSQTGRVTEAFF. The DNA for the CDR3 is TGTGCCAGCAGCCAAACAGGGCGGGTCACTGAAGCTTTCTTT.